A selection of T cell receptor beta chains follows, all from one sample in a study of blood T cell repertoires in COVID-19. TCRdb's copy holds only in-frame clones and misses some; the assay was immunoSEQ multiplex PCR. The sample includes approximately 200,000 clones, approximately 84% of them seen just once. The sequenced sample consisted of peripheral blood. The receptors here all came from a man between 50 and 59 years old with acute or convalescent COVID-19. The CDR3 runs from the conserved cysteine through the conserved F or W. D genes are given only for firm matches. Size is stated for part of the rows, as once, few or many counts, or as a class when the clone is expanded.

V gene: TRBV30
J gene: TRBJ1-2
D gene: TRBD1
clone size: NA
CDR3 protein: CAWSRTGRFYGYTF
CDR3 DNA: TGTGCCTGGAGTAGGACAGGGAGATTCTATGGCTACACCTTC

V gene: TRBV6-5
J gene: TRBJ1-2
D gene: NA
clone size: NA
CDR3 protein: CASSYDSATTLGYTF
CDR3 DNA: TGTGCCAGCAGTTACGACTCGGCAACCACTTTAGGCTACACCTTC

V gene: TRBV3-1/TRBV3-2
J gene: TRBJ1-2
D gene: TRBD1
clone size: NA
CDR3 protein: CASSSSPTGGAWGYTF
CDR3 DNA: TGTGCCAGCAGCTCCTCCCCGACAGGGGGTGCATGGGGCTACACCTTC

V gene: TRBV10-3
J gene: TRBJ1-1
D gene: TRBD1
clone size: NA
CDR3 protein: CAIKGANTEAFF
CDR3 DNA: TGTGCCATCAAGGGGGCGAACACTGAAGCTTTCTTT

V gene: TRBV19
J gene: TRBJ1-4
D gene: NA
clone size: once
CDR3 protein: CASSIPGTLEKLFF
CDR3 DNA: TGTGCCAGTAGTATACCGGGGACTCTTGAAAAACTGTTTTTT

V gene: TRBV11-2
J gene: TRBJ2-7
D gene: TRBD1
clone size: NA
CDR3 protein: CASSFRQGSPYEQYF
CDR3 DNA: TGTGCCAGCAGCTTCCGACAGGGGAGCCCCTACGAGCAGTACTTC

V gene: TRBV11-2
J gene: TRBJ2-5
D gene: NA
clone size: NA
CDR3 protein: CASTGGAGETQYF
CDR3 DNA: TGTGCCAGCACTGGGGGGGCCGGGGAGACCCAGTACTTC

V gene: TRBV18
J gene: TRBJ1-6
D gene: NA
clone size: NA
CDR3 protein: CASSQDRVNSPLHF
CDR3 DNA: TGTGCCAGCTCACAGGACAGAGTGAATTCACCCCTCCACTTT

V gene: TRBV11-1
J gene: TRBJ2-7
D gene: TRBD1
clone size: once
CDR3 protein: CASSPGQSGSYEQYF
CDR3 DNA: TGTGCCAGCAGCCCGGGACAGTCCGGCTCCTACGAGCAGTACTTC

V gene: TRBV19
J gene: TRBJ2-7
D gene: TRBD1
clone size: NA
CDR3 protein: CASRQPGQGSYEQYF
CDR3 DNA: TGTGCCAGTAGACAACCGGGACAGGGATCCTACGAGCAGTACTTC

V gene: TRBV3-1/TRBV3-2
J gene: TRBJ2-7
D gene: TRBD1
clone size: NA
CDR3 protein: CASRAGGAYEQYF
CDR3 DNA: TGTGCCAGCCGGGCAGGGGGCGCCTACGAGCAGTACTTC

V gene: TRBV27
J gene: TRBJ1-5
D gene: NA
clone size: NA
CDR3 protein: CASSLRLGGNQPQHF
CDR3 DNA: TGTGCCAGCAGTTTAAGGTTGGGAGGCAATCAGCCCCAGCATTTT

V gene: TRBV5-4
J gene: TRBJ2-3
D gene: NA
clone size: once
CDR3 protein: CASSLETDTQYF
CDR3 DNA: TGTGCCAGCAGCTTGGAAACTGATACGCAGTATTTT

V gene: TRBV11-2
J gene: TRBJ1-2
D gene: TRBD1
clone size: NA
CDR3 protein: CASSSLRGVSYGYTF
CDR3 DNA: TGTGCCAGCAGCTCACTCAGGGGGGTTAGCTATGGCTACACCTTC

V gene: TRBV3-1/TRBV3-2
J gene: TRBJ1-1
D gene: NA
clone size: NA
CDR3 protein: CASSQGEGRDTEAFF
CDR3 DNA: TGTGCCAGCAGCCAAGGCGAGGGAAGGGACACTGAAGCTTTCTTT

V gene: TRBV24-1
J gene: TRBJ2-1
D gene: TRBD1
clone size: NA
CDR3 protein: CATSDEGQGINEQFF
CDR3 DNA: TGTGCCACCAGTGATGAGGGACAGGGTATCAATGAGCAGTTCTTC

V gene: TRBV19
J gene: TRBJ1-3
D gene: NA
clone size: NA
CDR3 protein: CASTRNKGNSGNTIYF
CDR3 DNA: TGTGCCAGTACACGGAACAAGGGGAATTCTGGAAACACCATATATTTT

V gene: TRBV11-3
J gene: TRBJ2-1
D gene: NA
clone size: NA
CDR3 protein: CASSLVAGRSLSNNEQFF
CDR3 DNA: TGTGCCAGCAGCTTAGTGGCAGGGCGCTCATTATCGAACAATGAGCAGTTCTTC

V gene: TRBV5-4
J gene: TRBJ1-2
D gene: TRBD1
clone size: NA
CDR3 protein: CASSTPLTGLGYTF
CDR3 DNA: TGTGCCAGCAGCACCCCGTTGACAGGGTTAGGCTACACCTTC

V gene: TRBV6-5
J gene: TRBJ1-4
D gene: TRBD1
clone size: NA
CDR3 protein: CASTTGQPNEKLFF
CDR3 DNA: TGTGCCAGCACTACGGGACAGCCGAATGAAAAACTGTTTTTT

V gene: TRBV7-9
J gene: TRBJ1-5
D gene: NA
clone size: NA
CDR3 protein: CASSLDTGGYQPQHF
CDR3 DNA: TGTGCCAGCAGCTTAGACACAGGTGGCTATCAGCCCCAGCATTTT

V gene: TRBV19
J gene: TRBJ1-1
D gene: NA
clone size: NA
CDR3 protein: CASGVIGEDTEAFF
CDR3 DNA: TGTGCCAGTGGCGTGATCGGGGAGGACACTGAAGCTTTCTTT

V gene: TRBV30
J gene: TRBJ1-1
D gene: TRBD1
clone size: NA
CDR3 protein: CAWSRQGATEAFF
CDR3 DNA: TGTGCCTGGAGTAGACAGGGGGCCACTGAAGCTTTCTTT

V gene: TRBV6-6
J gene: TRBJ1-1
D gene: NA
clone size: NA
CDR3 protein: CASSSTSGLFTEAFF
CDR3 DNA: TGTGCCAGCAGCTCTACATCGGGACTTTTCACTGAAGCTTTCTTT

V gene: TRBV19
J gene: TRBJ1-3
D gene: NA
clone size: NA
CDR3 protein: CASSINQGSGNTIYF
CDR3 DNA: TGTGCCAGTAGTATTAACCAGGGCTCTGGAAACACCATATATTTT

V gene: TRBV11-2
J gene: TRBJ1-3
D gene: NA
clone size: NA
CDR3 protein: CASSLTSIAGNTIYF
CDR3 DNA: TGTGCCAGCAGCTTAACTTCCATCGCTGGAAACACCATATATTTT

V gene: TRBV9
J gene: TRBJ1-4
D gene: NA
clone size: NA
CDR3 protein: CASSVEGLSNEKLFF
CDR3 DNA: TGTGCCAGCAGCGTAGAGGGGCTTTCTAATGAAAAACTGTTTTTT

V gene: TRBV11-3
J gene: TRBJ2-1
D gene: TRBD2
clone size: few
CDR3 protein: CASSLGTSVYNEQFF
CDR3 DNA: TGTGCCAGCAGCTTAGGGACTAGCGTCTACAATGAGCAGTTCTTC

V gene: TRBV7-8
J gene: TRBJ1-2
D gene: NA
clone size: NA
CDR3 protein: CASRRASDVYGYTF
CDR3 DNA: TGTGCCAGCCGGAGGGCCAGCGACGTCTATGGCTACACCTTC

V gene: TRBV6-5
J gene: TRBJ2-1
D gene: TRBD1
clone size: once
CDR3 protein: CASRGRDRGFNEQFF
CDR3 DNA: TGTGCCAGCAGGGGAAGGGACAGGGGGTTCAATGAGCAGTTCTTC

V gene: TRBV9
J gene: TRBJ2-5
D gene: TRBD1
clone size: NA
CDR3 protein: CASSVRAGGQETQYF
CDR3 DNA: TGTGCCAGCAGCGTCCGGGCAGGGGGCCAAGAGACCCAGTACTTC

V gene: TRBV12-5
J gene: TRBJ2-5
D gene: NA
clone size: NA
CDR3 protein: CASGLVQGYYYRETQYF
CDR3 DNA: TGTGCTAGTGGTTTGGTACAGGGTTACTATTATCGAGAGACCCAGTACTTC

V gene: TRBV7-7
J gene: TRBJ2-5
D gene: TRBD2
clone size: NA
CDR3 protein: CASSSQVAGAETQYF
CDR3 DNA: TGTGCCAGCAGCTCCCAGGTAGCGGGGGCGGAGACCCAGTACTTC

V gene: TRBV11-2
J gene: TRBJ2-7
D gene: TRBD1
clone size: NA
CDR3 protein: CASSFVTGADEQYF
CDR3 DNA: TGTGCCAGCAGCTTCGTGACAGGGGCGGACGAGCAGTACTTC

V gene: TRBV5-4
J gene: TRBJ2-4
D gene: TRBD2
clone size: NA
CDR3 protein: CASSMGLAGGLAKNIQYF
CDR3 DNA: TGTGCCAGCAGCATGGGACTAGCGGGGGGTCTAGCCAAAAACATTCAGTACTTC

V gene: TRBV5-1
J gene: TRBJ2-7
D gene: NA
clone size: NA
CDR3 protein: CASSLDGALEQYF
CDR3 DNA: TGCGCCAGCAGCCTGGACGGAGCCCTCGAGCAGTACTTC

V gene: TRBV5-4
J gene: TRBJ1-1
D gene: NA
clone size: NA
CDR3 protein: CASSLFRTEAFF
CDR3 DNA: TGTGCCAGCAGCCTGTTTCGGACTGAAGCTTTCTTT

V gene: TRBV19
J gene: TRBJ2-5
D gene: NA
clone size: NA
CDR3 protein: CASKEDSETQYF
CDR3 DNA: TGTGCCAGTAAGGAGGACTCGGAGACCCAGTACTTC

V gene: TRBV24-1
J gene: TRBJ2-3
D gene: TRBD1
clone size: NA
CDR3 protein: CATSDPTPGQRDTQYF
CDR3 DNA: TGTGCCACCAGTGATCCGACCCCGGGACAGAGAGATACGCAGTATTTT

V gene: TRBV11-2
J gene: TRBJ1-2
D gene: TRBD1
clone size: once
CDR3 protein: CASSLTGGQGGGYTF
CDR3 DNA: TGTGCCAGCAGCTTGACAGGGGGCCAGGGAGGTGGCTACACCTTC

V gene: TRBV10-2
J gene: TRBJ2-6
D gene: NA
clone size: few
CDR3 protein: CASSGLTVFPSGANVLTF
CDR3 DNA: TGCGCCAGCAGTGGGCTGACAGTTTTCCCCTCTGGGGCCAACGTCCTGACTTTC

V gene: TRBV3-1/TRBV3-2
J gene: TRBJ2-1
D gene: NA
clone size: NA
CDR3 protein: CASSQVLDSPAGRKQFF
CDR3 DNA: TGTGCCAGCAGCCAAGTACTTGATTCTCCGGCGGGGAGGAAGCAGTTCTTC

V gene: TRBV6-6
J gene: TRBJ1-2
D gene: NA
clone size: NA
CDR3 protein: CASSSPGDVNYGYTF
CDR3 DNA: TGTGCCAGCAGTTCTCCAGGGGACGTAAACTATGGCTACACCTTC

V gene: TRBV5-1
J gene: TRBJ2-7
D gene: NA
clone size: NA
CDR3 protein: CASSLRGREFRPYEQYF
CDR3 DNA: TGCGCCAGCAGCTTGAGGGGGCGGGAATTTCGACCCTACGAGCAGTACTTC

V gene: TRBV2
J gene: TRBJ1-5
D gene: TRBD1
clone size: NA
CDR3 protein: CASQPGQGSNQPQHF
CDR3 DNA: TGTGCCAGTCAGCCGGGACAGGGGAGCAATCAGCCCCAGCATTTT

V gene: TRBV19
J gene: TRBJ1-5
D gene: TRBD1
clone size: few
CDR3 protein: CASSIGNRGFNQPQHF
CDR3 DNA: TGTGCCAGTAGTATAGGAAACAGGGGGTTCAATCAGCCCCAGCATTTT

V gene: TRBV5-4
J gene: TRBJ2-7
D gene: TRBD1
clone size: once
CDR3 protein: CASSWGAGGAGEQYF
CDR3 DNA: TGTGCCAGCAGCTGGGGGGCAGGGGGCGCCGGCGAGCAGTACTTC

V gene: TRBV27
J gene: TRBJ2-7
D gene: NA
clone size: NA
CDR3 protein: CASSFPRGDDEQYF
CDR3 DNA: TGTGCCAGCAGTTTTCCCAGGGGGGACGACGAGCAGTACTTC

V gene: TRBV14
J gene: TRBJ2-3
D gene: TRBD2
clone size: NA
CDR3 protein: CASSQLAGVTDTQYF
CDR3 DNA: TGTGCCAGCAGCCAACTAGCGGGGGTTACAGATACGCAGTATTTT

V gene: TRBV29-1
J gene: TRBJ1-4
D gene: TRBD1
clone size: NA
CDR3 protein: CSVTGGSEKLFF
CDR3 DNA: TGCAGCGTAACAGGGGGCAGCGAAAAACTGTTTTTT

V gene: TRBV5-6
J gene: TRBJ1-2
D gene: NA
clone size: NA
CDR3 protein: CASSFVGGTNYGYTF
CDR3 DNA: TGTGCCAGCAGCTTTGTAGGAGGGACTAACTATGGCTACACCTTC